The 27 T cell receptor beta chains reported below all come from one sample, sequenced in a study of vaccination and CD4 T cells after COVID-19. The sample's treatment: 10-day PBMC culture with coronavirus spike peptide pools or control peptides (ViraFEST assay). The collection of CD4+ T cells from the unexposed donor took place before the COVID-19 pandemic (2011-2018). These TCRs are of unknown antigen specificity. An Oncomine TCR Beta short-read assay was used to sequence the DNA from cultured CD4+ T cells. TCRdb fed the PCR reads into MiXCR, producing one record per CDR3 protein. This sample has about 7,300 distinct CDR3 sequences, with roughly 31% found just once. Sequencing input: CD4+ T cells from blood, cultured in vitro. The source is a human donor in good health.

V usage is TRBV27 and J usage is TRBJ2-5; maybe TRBD2 (5 bases). V was shortened by 3 bases and J by 6 bases, with 5 bases between the two germline ends. Germline V CDR1 and CDR2: MNHEY, SMNVEV (reference sequence). The CDR3 is 11 residues long. The CDR3 bases are TGTGCCAGCAGTTTCGGGAAGACCCAGTACTTC. The encoded protein is CASSFGKTQYF.

V and J are TRBV4-2 and TRBJ1-2; D gene ambiguous. V was trimmed by 0 bases and J by 4 bases, leaving 9 bases between them. The CDR3 is 14 amino acids. Germline V gene data show CDR1 as LGHNA and CDR2 as YNFKEQ. The CDR3 nucleotides are TGTGCCAGCAGCCAAGATTTAGTGGTCTATGGCTACACCTTC. Residues: CASSQDLVVYGYTF.

The J gene is TRBJ2-3, the V gene TRBV30, with 9 bases matching TRBD1. CDR1 and CDR2 from the germline V gene are GTSNPN and SVGIG (reference sequence). Trimming took 3 bases from V and 6 from J; bases not matched to a gene: 7. CDR3 length: 14 amino acids. The CDR3 nucleotides read TGTGCCTGGAGAAGGGGACAGGGAGCGGATACGCAGTATTTT. This codes for CAWRRGQGADTQYF.

This clonotype has a handful of counts. This chain links TRBV20-1 with TRBJ1-2; 9 bases are shared with TRBD1. V was clipped by 3 bases and J by 7 bases; unmatched bases: 12. Germline V gene sequence: CDR1 DFQATT, CDR2 SNEGSKA (reference sequence). The CDR3 covers 15 residues. The CDR3 spells CSASPGTGPEAGYTF. In nucleotides, the CDR3 is TGCAGTGCTAGCCCCGGGACAGGGCCTGAGGCTGGCTACACCTTC.

The CDR3 sequence: CASLQGGTGELFF. The DNA for the CDR3 is TGCGCCAGCCTCCAGGGAGGCACCGGGGAGCTGTTTTTT. The V and J genes are TRBV5-1 and TRBJ2-2, with a weak D call TRBD2 (6 bases). CDR1 and CDR2 from the germline V gene are SGHRS and YFSETQ. The CDR3 runs to 13 residues. V was trimmed by 7 bases and J by 4 bases, leaving 11 bases between them.

This clonotype was found a few times. The V gene is TRBV20-1, the J gene TRBJ2-7; 7 positions match TRBD1. Trimming removed 7 bases from V and 4 bases from J; junction bases left unmatched: 13. Germline V gene data show CDR1 as DFQATT and CDR2 as SNEGSKA (reference sequence). This CDR3 region has 14 residues. The CDR3 protein is CSVTRGGRGYEQYF. CDR3 nucleotide sequence: TGCAGTGTCACCCGAGGGGGCAGGGGGTACGAGCAGTACTTC.

CDR3 in amino acids: CASGETTQGTDTQYF. The CDR3, as DNA: TGTGCCAGCGGAGAGACTACCCAGGGCACAGATACGCAGTATTTT. The chain combines TRBV2 with TRBJ2-3; the D gene is possibly TRBD2 (5 bases). There are 15 residues in the CDR3. Looked up from germline, CDR1 is SNHLY and CDR2 is FYNNEI. The V and J ends lost 8 bases and 1 base respectively, with 16 bases between them.

The chain recombines TRBV4-1 with TRBJ2-3, with 8 bases matching TRBD1. This CDR3 is built from 15 residues. The germline V gene encodes CDR1 MGHRA and CDR2 YSYEKL. After removal of 4 bases from V and 4 bases from J, the junction contained 7 bases not matched to a gene. The CDR3: CASSLQGASADTQYF. The CDR3 region has the DNA TGCGCCAGCAGCCTTCAGGGGGCGAGCGCAGATACGCAGTATTTT.

This chain uses TRBV15 with TRBJ2-3, with 7 nucleotides matching TRBD2. After removal of 1 base from V and 2 bases from J, the junction contained 6 bases not matched to a gene. There are 16 residues in the CDR3. Germline V gives CDR1 LNHNV, CDR2 YYDKDF (reference sequence). The chain's CDR3 is CATSRGGGKDTDTQYF. In nucleotides, the CDR3 is TGTGCCACCAGCAGAGGGGGGGGAAAGGACACAGATACGCAGTATTTT.

This chain links TRBV12-3 or TRBV12-4 with TRBJ1-5; D may be TRBD1 (6 bases). The V end lost 6 bases, the J end lost 3 bases, and 12 bases lay between the germline ends. The CDR3 is made up of 14 amino acids. The CDR3: CASRLDRPNQPQHF. Written as DNA, the CDR3 is TGTGCCAGCAGACTTGACAGGCCCAATCAGCCCCAGCATTTT.

This clonotype was counted once. The chain uses TRBV29-1 and TRBJ2-6; TRBD1 agrees at 10 bases. The CDR3 extends over 15 amino acids. V lost 6 bases to trimming and J lost 4 bases; unmatched junction nucleotides: 6. Looked up from germline, CDR1 is SQVTM and CDR2 is ANQGSEA. CDR3 in DNA: TGCAGCGTAAGACAGGGGGCGAAAGGGGCCAACGTCCTGACTTTC. Translating it yields CSVRQGAKGANVLTF.

This clonotype was detected only a few times. The chain couples TRBV7-8 to TRBJ1-1; 10 nucleotides match TRBD1. The germline V gene has CDR1 SGHVS and CDR2 FQNEAQ. V lost 5 bases and J lost 5; bases outside the gene matches: 11. The CDR3 extends over 16 amino acids. The chain's CDR3 is CASSDHHLGQGTEAFF. The CDR3 DNA reads TGTGCCAGCAGCGACCACCATTTGGGACAGGGGACTGAAGCTTTCTTT.

The rearrangement uses TRBV4-2 and TRBJ1-2; D is perhaps TRBD1 (5 bases). The CDR3 extends over 12 amino acids. V lost 3 bases to trimming and J lost 7 bases, with 9 bases between them. CDR1 and CDR2 from the germline V gene are LGHNA and YNFKEQ. As DNA, the CDR3 is TGTGCCAGCAGCCACTGGGGCTCTGGCTACACCTTC. As protein: CASSHWGSGYTF.

This clonotype showed up just once. The rearrangement joins TRBV7-9 to TRBJ2-2; 8 positions agree with TRBD2. This CDR3 is built from 18 residues. Trimming took 4 bases from V and 4 from J; bases not matched to a gene: 14. Germline lookup yields CDR1 SEHNR and CDR2 FQNEAQ (reference sequence). The CDR3: CASSSSHSGAYITGELFF. CDR3 coding DNA: TGTGCCAGCAGCTCAAGTCATAGCGGGGCTTACATCACCGGGGAGCTGTTTTTT.

The chain uses TRBV10-3 and TRBJ1-6; no reliable D call. Looked up from germline, CDR1 is ENHRY and CDR2 is SYGVKD. V was pared by 4 bases and J by 8 bases, with 9 bases between. This CDR3 has 13 residues. CDR3 sequence: CAISGNGDSPLHF. The CDR3 DNA is TGTGCCATCAGTGGTAACGGTGATTCACCCCTCCACTTT.

In its sample, this clonotype was seen a few times. The chain is built from TRBV7-2 and TRBJ1-5; no clear D. CDR1 is SGHTA and CDR2 is FQGNSA in the germline V gene. V lost 5 bases and J lost 16, with 18 bases in between. CDR3 length: 12 amino acids. CDR3 in DNA: TGTGCCAGCAGCGCCGACAACTTCATCATTCATTTT. This encodes CASSADNFIIHF.

V usage is TRBV2 and J usage is TRBJ2-5, with 8 bases fitting TRBD2. V trimming: 5 bases; J trimming: 2 bases; junction bases outside the gene matches: 4. The CDR3 is made up of 14 amino acids. Germline V gene sequence: CDR1 SNHLY, CDR2 FYNNEI. As DNA, the CDR3 is TGTGCCAGCAGTAAGCGGGGGAGTCAAGAGACCCAGTACTTC. Amino acid sequence: CASSKRGSQETQYF.

A few counts support this clonotype. The chain joins TRBV7-8 to TRBJ2-5, with D perhaps matching TRBD1 or TRBD2 (5 bases each). V lost 3 bases and J lost 2, with 13 bases in between. This CDR3 has 15 amino acids. Per germline, CDR1 SGHVS and CDR2 FQNEAQ. DNA of the CDR3: TGTGCCAGCAGCTTTGGGACCCAAGGGCAAGAGACCCAGTACTTC. Its protein is CASSFGTQGQETQYF.

This clonotype came up a few times. The rearrangement joins TRBV27 to TRBJ1-2, with 9 bases identical to TRBD1. Trimming cost V 6 bases and J 3 bases; bases outside gene matches: 5. The V gene's germline CDR1 is MNHEY and CDR2 SMNVEV (reference sequence). This CDR3 is 14 amino acids long. The CDR3 DNA follows: TGTGCCAGCAGCACGACAGGGGGAGACTATGGCTACACCTTC. It codes for CASSTTGGDYGYTF.

The chain carries TRBV7-8 and TRBJ1-2, with a tentative D call TRBD1 (5 bases). Deletions cut 1 base from V and 8 bases from J, with 17 bases between. This CDR3 contains 15 residues. Germline V gene data show CDR1 as SGHVS and CDR2 as FQNEAQ. The CDR3 region has the DNA TGTGCCAGCAGCTTAGGCGACAGTACTCATGGAGGCTACACCTTC. This codes for CASSLGDSTHGGYTF.

This clonotype was observed a few times. The chain has TRBV6-5 and TRBJ1-2; TRBD1 agrees at 12 bases. Germline-derived CDR1 and CDR2 are MNHEY and SVGAGI. The CDR3 loop spans 15 amino acids. V was clipped by 4 bases and J by 7 bases; unmatched bases: 7. The CDR3 sequence is CASSSHGTGGSGYTF. The CDR3 nucleotides read TGTGCCAGCAGTTCACACGGGACAGGGGGCAGTGGCTACACCTTC.

This clonotype has only a few counts. The V gene is TRBV5-8, the J gene TRBJ1-2; D gene ambiguous. The germline CDR1 and CDR2 sequences are SGHTS and YDEGEE. The CDR3 covers 14 residues. V gave up 4 bases and J gave up 3 bases, with 13 bases separating them. In DNA, the CDR3 is TGTGCCAGCAGCCACCCGCGACTTGACTATGGCTACACCTTC. Protein: CASSHPRLDYGYTF. Full variable domain (remainder filled in from reference TRBV5-8 and TRBJ1-2): EAGVTQSPTHLIKTRGQQATLRCSPISGHTSVYWYQQALGLGLQFLLWYDEGEERNRGNFPPRFSGRQFPNYSSELNVNALELEDSALYLCASSHPRLDYGYTFGSGTRLTVV.

V gene TRBV10-3 combines with J gene TRBJ1-1, with 9 bases lining up with TRBD1. J was trimmed by 1 base and V by 6 bases; bases with no gene match: 9. The CDR3 loop spans 16 amino acids. The V gene's germline CDR1 is ENHRY and CDR2 SYGVKD. The CDR3 region has the DNA TGTGCCATCAGAGTTTTGACAGGGGGATCGAACACTGAAGCTTTCTTT. It yields the protein CAIRVLTGGSNTEAFF.

V gene TRBV20-1 combines with J gene TRBJ1-2, with 7 bases matching TRBD1. Trimming removed 4 bases from V and 6 bases from J; junction bases left unmatched: 8. The CDR3 covers 13 residues. Looked up from germline, CDR1 is DFQATT and CDR2 is SNEGSKA (reference sequence). In nucleotides, the CDR3 is TGCAGTGCTACCAATTCCGGACAGGATGGCTACACCTTC. It yields the protein CSATNSGQDGYTF.

The V and J genes are TRBV7-9 and TRBJ2-3; D might be TRBD2 (5 bases). The V gene's germline CDR1 is SEHNR and CDR2 FQNEAQ (reference sequence). V was cut by 5 bases and J by 2 bases, with 14 bases left in between. The CDR3 covers 15 residues. The CDR3 coding sequence is TGTGCCAGCAGCCCCGGACTCTCTTCCACAGATACGCAGTATTTT. This codes for CASSPGLSSTDTQYF.

The sample holds a few counts of this clonotype. The V gene is TRBV7-8, the J gene TRBJ1-6, with TRBD1 matching over 7 bases. After removal of 5 bases from V and 9 bases from J, the junction contained 10 bases not matched to a gene. This CDR3 is built from 15 residues. Per germline, CDR1 SGHVS and CDR2 FQNEAQ. The CDR3 sequence: CASSPRDSSLSPLHF. DNA of the CDR3: TGTGCCAGCAGCCCCCGGGACAGTTCCCTTTCACCCCTCCACTTT.

This clonotype was seen more than once but under ten times. The chain is built from TRBV6-2 or TRBV6-3 and TRBJ1-1; TRBD1 agrees at 7 bases. Germline-derived CDR1 and CDR2 are MNHEY and SVGEGT. J lost 2 bases, V lost 6 bases, and 3 bases had no gene match. The CDR3 runs to 13 residues. The DNA of the CDR3 is TGTGCCAGCAGGGACAGGCAAAACACTGAAGCTTTCTTT. Translating gives CASRDRQNTEAFF.